The clone carrying this T cell receptor beta chain was detected only once. The germline V gene encodes CDR1 SGDLS and CDR2 YYNGEE. The CDR3 loop spans 16 amino acids. Between the trimmed V and J ends, which lost 0 bases and 2 bases, there was a span of 13 bases. The data are from a study of cytomegalovirus exposure and HLA in healthy donors. Researchers ran the PCR with 60 Vbeta and 13 Jbeta primers. Clones were read by immunoSEQ multiplex PCR, and TCRdb kept only the in-frame ones, dropping some. The table records about 140,000 clones, approximately 85% of them present only once. The source material was PBMCs. The receptor comes from a woman between 35 and 50 years old in good health and CMV-seronegative. The chain recombines TRBV9 with TRBJ2-3; perhaps TRBD2 as D (6 bases). The CDR3, as DNA: TGTGCCAGCAGCGTAGCTCGAGGAGGGGACACAGATACGCAGTATTTT. This encodes CASSVARGGDTDTQYF.